Here is one T cell receptor (beta chain) with its context. The data were taken from a study of control samples from healthy donors and cancer patients. Trimming took 5 bases from V and 6 from J, leaving 13 bases between them. The CDR3 length is 13 residues. Looked up from germline, CDR1 is MNHNY and CDR2 is SVGAGI (reference sequence). Profiling relied on immunoSEQ multiplex PCR, and the TCRdb table lists in-frame clones only, not all of them. The data show 170,000 or so clones, more than 85% seen once. The sequence came from a woman aged 40-49 years in good health. Sequenced sample: blood. V usage is TRBV6-6 and J usage is TRBJ2-5; D may be TRBD1 or TRBD2 (6 bases each). The CDR3 DNA reads TGTGCCAGCAGTGGGGGGCCCATGAAGACCCAGTACTTC. Translating gives CASSGGPMKTQYF.